The following is a T cell receptor beta chain sequence with its context. Its antigen is unknown. A far larger clone lies a single base away; this is likely a read error. Data came from immunoSEQ multiplex PCR; TCRdb stores just in-frame clones and leaves some out. Among about 470,000 clones listed, more than 75% were seen once. This sample was taken from a study of shared clonotypes between healthy human individuals. Germline values: CDR1 SGHTA, CDR2 FQGTGA. With 2 bases removed from V and 1 base from J, the gap between germline ends came to 5 bases. The CDR3 is 13 amino acids. Study-level results: Apart from blood, nothing was sampled; tissue repertoires likely differ.

The clonotype comes from a woman in her forties in good health. Some clones in this sample may be carry-over from other donors' samples. Source material: PBMCs. This chain connects TRBV7-3 to TRBJ1-1, with D unclear. The DNA of the CDR3 is TGTGCCAGCAGCTTAGCTGAGAACACTGAAGCTTTCTTT. It codes for CASSLAENTEAFF.